A selection of T cell receptor beta chains follows, all from one sample in a study of regulatory T cells in long-lasting Graves disease. From the multiplex PCR reads, TCRdb called clonotypes with MiXCR, one entry per CDR3 protein. The sample lists about 470,000 distinct CDR3 sequences, just under 15% occurring once. Separately, the same data were catalogued under a study of T cells in Graves' hyperthyroidism and ophthalmopathy.

The sequencing used peripheral blood mononuclear cells (PBMCs), collected at new diagnosis, from a patient treated with antithyroid drugs. These receptors all stem from a woman younger than 45 with Graves disease. The CDR3 runs from the conserved cysteine through the conserved F or W. D genes are given only for firm matches.

v_call: TRBV6-1; d_call: -; j_call: TRBJ2-7; cdr3_length: 14; cdr3_aa: CASSPDSGLSEQYF
v_call: TRBV3-1; d_call: -; j_call: TRBJ1-6; cdr3_length: 14; cdr3_aa: CASSQEGSNSPLHF
v_call: TRBV20-1; d_call: TRBD1; j_call: TRBJ2-1; cdr3_length: 15; cdr3_aa: CSARETRTGGNEQFF
v_call: TRBV9; d_call: -; j_call: TRBJ2-3; cdr3_length: 13; cdr3_aa: CASSVDPEATQYF
v_call: TRBV5-1; d_call: TRBD2; j_call: TRBJ2-5; cdr3_length: 17; cdr3_aa: CASSPVGLAGLQETQYF
v_call: TRBV6-1; d_call: -; j_call: TRBJ1-4; cdr3_length: 15; cdr3_aa: CASSPPGLINEKLFF
v_call: TRBV5-1; d_call: -; j_call: TRBJ2-1; cdr3_length: 15; cdr3_aa: CASSLARSGYNEQFF
v_call: TRBV7-3; d_call: -; j_call: TRBJ2-3; cdr3_length: 14; cdr3_aa: CASSSVGGADTQYF
v_call: TRBV7-2; d_call: -; j_call: TRBJ2-5; cdr3_length: 12; cdr3_aa: CASSAGEETQYF
v_call: TRBV7-9; d_call: TRBD1; j_call: TRBJ1-1; cdr3_length: 18; cdr3_aa: CASSPPDRGKILDTEAFF
v_call: TRBV19; d_call: -; j_call: TRBJ2-3; cdr3_length: 16; cdr3_aa: CASSIVLGDNTDTQYF
v_call: TRBV20-1; d_call: -; j_call: TRBJ2-7; cdr3_length: 12; cdr3_aa: CSATDASYEQYF
v_call: TRBV28; d_call: -; j_call: TRBJ2-7; cdr3_length: 14; cdr3_aa: CASSLPRRPYEQYF
v_call: TRBV28; d_call: -; j_call: TRBJ2-3; cdr3_length: 17; cdr3_aa: CASSPGTAEIVSDTQYF
v_call: TRBV20-1; d_call: -; j_call: TRBJ1-5; cdr3_length: 15; cdr3_aa: CSARGGQNSNQPQHF
v_call: TRBV6-2/TRBV6-3; d_call: TRBD2; j_call: TRBJ2-7; cdr3_length: 17; cdr3_aa: CASSESAGSGGTYEQYF
v_call: TRBV24-1; d_call: TRBD1; j_call: TRBJ2-1; cdr3_length: 18; cdr3_aa: CATSDFLLPGQGTDEQFF
v_call: TRBV7-9; d_call: -; j_call: TRBJ2-1; cdr3_length: 18; cdr3_aa: CASSLGLGTLMGSNEQFF
v_call: TRBV5-1; d_call: TRBD2; j_call: TRBJ2-4; cdr3_length: 15; cdr3_aa: CASSPGGGGKNIQYF
v_call: TRBV6-1; d_call: TRBD2; j_call: TRBJ2-7; cdr3_length: 15; cdr3_aa: CASSSAGLSSYEQYF
v_call: TRBV12-3/TRBV12-4; d_call: TRBD1; j_call: TRBJ1-1; cdr3_length: 14; cdr3_aa: CASSFGTGGTEAFF
v_call: TRBV13; d_call: -; j_call: TRBJ1-4; cdr3_length: 13; cdr3_aa: CASGSATNEKLFF